This TCR beta chain came from a study of blood T cell repertoires in COVID-19. Overall study: The origin of the acute and convalescent COVID-19 samples was the United States, Italy and Spain. PBMCs, B-cell-depleted T cells, or T cells were the source of the cDNA or gDNA that made up the material.

Here immunoSEQ multiplex PCR was the method, and the copy in TCRdb shows in-frame clones only, minus some. The table includes 150,000 to 200,000 clones, approximately 95% detected once. Germline V gene data show CDR1 as SGHVS and CDR2 as FNYEAQ. The length of the CDR3 is 12 residues. V lost 6 bases, J lost 8 bases, and 13 bases lay in between. Patients from Seattle were sampled longitudinally, starting during active infection. The J gene is TRBJ1-2, the V gene TRBV7-6; unclear D gene. Sequencing input: peripheral blood. This TCR derives from a woman between 55 and 75 years old with COVID-19, enrolled during active disease. The CDR3, as DNA: TGTGCCAGCAGTTTAAGAAACGGGGGCTACACCTTC. It translates to CASSLRNGGYTF.